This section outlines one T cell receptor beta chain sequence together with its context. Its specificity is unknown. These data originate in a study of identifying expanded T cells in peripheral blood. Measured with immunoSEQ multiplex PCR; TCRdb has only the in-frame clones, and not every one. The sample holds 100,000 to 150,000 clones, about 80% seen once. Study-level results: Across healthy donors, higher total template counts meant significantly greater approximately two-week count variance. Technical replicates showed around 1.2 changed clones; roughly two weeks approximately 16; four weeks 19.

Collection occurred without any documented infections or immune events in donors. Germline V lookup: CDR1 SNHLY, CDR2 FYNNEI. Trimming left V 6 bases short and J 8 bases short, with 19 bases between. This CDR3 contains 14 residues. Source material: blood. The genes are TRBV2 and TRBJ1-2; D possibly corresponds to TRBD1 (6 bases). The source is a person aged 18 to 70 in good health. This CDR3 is CASRSTGSASGYTF. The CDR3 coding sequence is TGTGCCAGCAGGTCAACAGGGAGCGCGTCGGGCTACACCTTC.